This T cell receptor beta chain was captured in a study of blood T cell repertoires in COVID-19. Methods used by the authors: It was from reference gene primer amplification that nucleated cell counts were estimated. Assay: immunoSEQ multiplex PCR; the TCRdb copy retains only in-frame clones and omits some. V and J calls and clone size are given by that table; D and trimming were obtained from the DNA. The table shows a few hundred thousand clones, with 75% to 90% occurring only once. The CDR3 covers 15 residues. V gave up 2 bases and J gave up 0 bases, with 10 bases separating them. The germline V gene has CDR1 SGHTA and CDR2 FQGNSA.

The sequenced sample was peripheral blood. The TCR sequence derives from a man between 25 and 39 years old with active or convalescent COVID-19. The genes are TRBV7-2 and TRBJ1-1, with D perhaps matching TRBD1 (5 bases). The CDR3 DNA reads TGTGCCAGCAGCTTACCGACAGACATGAACACTGAAGCTTTCTTT. It is translated as CASSLPTDMNTEAFF.